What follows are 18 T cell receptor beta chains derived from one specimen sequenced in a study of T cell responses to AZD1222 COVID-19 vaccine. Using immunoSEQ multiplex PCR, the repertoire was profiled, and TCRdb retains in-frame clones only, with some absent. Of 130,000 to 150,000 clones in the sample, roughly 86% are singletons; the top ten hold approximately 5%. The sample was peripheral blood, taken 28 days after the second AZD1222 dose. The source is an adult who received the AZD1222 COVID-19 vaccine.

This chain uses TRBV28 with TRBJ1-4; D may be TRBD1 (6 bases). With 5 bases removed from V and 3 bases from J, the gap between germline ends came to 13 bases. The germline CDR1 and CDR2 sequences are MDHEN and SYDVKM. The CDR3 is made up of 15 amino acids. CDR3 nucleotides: TGTGCCAGCAGTCTTAGGGGGGGCTCTAATGAAAAACTGTTTTTT. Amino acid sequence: CASSLRGGSNEKLFF. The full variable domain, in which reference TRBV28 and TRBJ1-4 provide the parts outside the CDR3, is DVKVTQSSRYLVKRTGEKVFLECVQDMDHENMFWYRQDPGLGLRLIYFSYDVKMKEKGDIPEGYSVSREKKERFSLILESASTNQTSMYLCASSLRGGSNEKLFFGSGTQLSVL.

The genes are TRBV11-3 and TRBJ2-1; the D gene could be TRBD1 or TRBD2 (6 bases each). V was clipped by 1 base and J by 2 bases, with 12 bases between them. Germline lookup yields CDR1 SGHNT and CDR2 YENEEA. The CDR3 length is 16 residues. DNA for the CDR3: TGTGCCAGCAGCTTAGGAGGGGGGTCCACCTACAATGAGCAGTTCTTC. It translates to CASSLGGGSTYNEQFF.

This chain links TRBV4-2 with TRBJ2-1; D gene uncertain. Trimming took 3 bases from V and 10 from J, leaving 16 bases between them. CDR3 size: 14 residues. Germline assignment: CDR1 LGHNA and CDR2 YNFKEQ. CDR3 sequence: CASSQGLILGEQFF. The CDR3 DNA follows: TGTGCCAGCAGCCAGGGATTAATCCTTGGGGAGCAGTTCTTC.

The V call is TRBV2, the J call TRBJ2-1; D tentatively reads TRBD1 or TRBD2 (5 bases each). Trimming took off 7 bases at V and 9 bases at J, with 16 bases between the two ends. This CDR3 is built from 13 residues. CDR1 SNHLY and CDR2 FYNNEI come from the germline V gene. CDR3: CASNVVGDGEQFF. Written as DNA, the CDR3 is TGTGCCAGCAATGTAGTGGGGGACGGTGAGCAGTTCTTC.

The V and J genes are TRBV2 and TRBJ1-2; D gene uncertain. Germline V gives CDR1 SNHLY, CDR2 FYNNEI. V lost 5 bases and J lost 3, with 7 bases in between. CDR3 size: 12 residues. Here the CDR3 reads CASSPSYYGYTF. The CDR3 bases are TGTGCCAGCAGTCCGAGTTACTATGGCTACACCTTC. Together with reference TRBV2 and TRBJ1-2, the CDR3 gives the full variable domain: EPEVTQTPSHQVTQMGQEVILRCVPISNHLYFYWYRQILGQKVEFLVSFYNNEISEKSEIFDDQFSVERPDGSNFTLKIRSTKLEDSAMYFCASSPSYYGYTFGSGTRLTVV.

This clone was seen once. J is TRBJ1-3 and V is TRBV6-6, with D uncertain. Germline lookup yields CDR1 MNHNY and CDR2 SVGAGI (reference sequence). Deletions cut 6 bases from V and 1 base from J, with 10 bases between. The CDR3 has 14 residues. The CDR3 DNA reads TGTGCCAGCAGGGCGGGCGGGTCTGGAAACACCATATATTTT. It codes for CASRAGGSGNTIYF.

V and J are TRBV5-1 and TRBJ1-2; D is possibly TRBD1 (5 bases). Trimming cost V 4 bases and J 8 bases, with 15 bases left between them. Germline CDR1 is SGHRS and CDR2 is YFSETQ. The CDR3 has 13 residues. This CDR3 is CASSLRDGEGYTF. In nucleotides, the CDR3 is TGCGCCAGCAGCCTCCGGGACGGGGAAGGCTACACCTTC.

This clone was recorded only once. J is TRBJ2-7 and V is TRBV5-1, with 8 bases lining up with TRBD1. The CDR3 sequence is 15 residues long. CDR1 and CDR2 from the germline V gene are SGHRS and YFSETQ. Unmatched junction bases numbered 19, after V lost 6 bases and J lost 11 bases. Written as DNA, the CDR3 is TGCGCCAGCACCTGGACGACAGGGGAAGTGGGGGCAAAGTACTTC. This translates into CASTWTTGEVGAKYF.

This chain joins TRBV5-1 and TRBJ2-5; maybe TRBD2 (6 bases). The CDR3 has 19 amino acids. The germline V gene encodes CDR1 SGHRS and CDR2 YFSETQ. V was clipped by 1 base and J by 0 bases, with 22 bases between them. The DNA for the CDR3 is TGCGCCAGCAGCTTGCCCCTATACGGGGGAAATGAGGACCAAGAGACCCAGTACTTC. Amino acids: CASSLPLYGGNEDQETQYF. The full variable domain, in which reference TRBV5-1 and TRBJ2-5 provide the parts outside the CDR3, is KAGVTQTPRYLIKTRGQQVTLSCSPISGHRSVSWYQQTPGQGLQFLFEYFSETQRNKGNFPGRFSGRQFSNSRSEMNVSTLELGDSALYLCASSLPLYGGNEDQETQYFGPGTRLLVL.

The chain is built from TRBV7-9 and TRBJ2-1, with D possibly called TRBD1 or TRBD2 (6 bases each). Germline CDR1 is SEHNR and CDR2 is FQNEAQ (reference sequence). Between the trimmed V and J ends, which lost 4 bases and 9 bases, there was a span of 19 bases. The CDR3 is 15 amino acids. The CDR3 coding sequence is TGTGCCAGCAGCTCGACCTCAGGGGAGGTAGGTGAGCAGTTCTTC. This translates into CASSSTSGEVGEQFF. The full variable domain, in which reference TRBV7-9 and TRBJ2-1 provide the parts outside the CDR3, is DTGVSQNPRHKITKRGQNVTFRCDPISEHNRLYWYRQTLGQGPEFLTYFQNEAQLEKSRLLSDRFSAERPKGSFSTLEIQRTEQGDSAMYLCASSSTSGEVGEQFFGPGTRLTVL.

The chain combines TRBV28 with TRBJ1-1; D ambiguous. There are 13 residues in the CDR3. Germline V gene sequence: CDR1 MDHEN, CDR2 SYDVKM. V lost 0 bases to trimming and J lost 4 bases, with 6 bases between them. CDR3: CASSLWGVTEAFF. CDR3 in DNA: TGTGCCAGCAGTTTATGGGGCGTCACTGAAGCTTTCTTT.

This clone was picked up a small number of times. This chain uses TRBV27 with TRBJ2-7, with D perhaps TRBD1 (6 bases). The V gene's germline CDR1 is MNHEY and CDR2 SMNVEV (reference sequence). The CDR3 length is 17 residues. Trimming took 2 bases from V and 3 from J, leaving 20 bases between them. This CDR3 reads CASSLKDSRTALYEQYF. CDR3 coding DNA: TGTGCCAGCAGTTTAAAGGATTCTAGGACAGCCCTCTACGAGCAGTACTTC.

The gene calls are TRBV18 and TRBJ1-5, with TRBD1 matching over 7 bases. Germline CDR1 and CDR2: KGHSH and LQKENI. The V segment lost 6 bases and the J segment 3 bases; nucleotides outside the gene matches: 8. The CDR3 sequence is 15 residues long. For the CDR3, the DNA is TGTGCCAGCTCCCGGGGACAGAGTAACAATCAGCCCCAGCATTTT. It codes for CASSRGQSNNQPQHF.

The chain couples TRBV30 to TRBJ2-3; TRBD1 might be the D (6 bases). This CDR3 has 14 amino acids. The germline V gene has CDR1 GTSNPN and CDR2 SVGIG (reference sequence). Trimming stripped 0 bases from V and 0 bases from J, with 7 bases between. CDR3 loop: CAWSVGGSTDTQYF. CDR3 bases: TGTGCCTGGAGTGTAGGGGGTAGCACAGATACGCAGTATTTT.

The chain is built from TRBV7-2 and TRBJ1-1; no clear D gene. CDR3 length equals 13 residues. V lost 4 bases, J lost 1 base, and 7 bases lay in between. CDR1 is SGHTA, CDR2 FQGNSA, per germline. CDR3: CASSYQANTEAFF. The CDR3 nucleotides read TGTGCCAGCAGCTATCAAGCGAACACTGAAGCTTTCTTT. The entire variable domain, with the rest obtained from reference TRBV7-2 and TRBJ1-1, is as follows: GAGVSQSPSNKVTEKGKDVELRCDPISGHTALYWYRQSLGQGLEFLIYFQGNSAPDKSGLPSDRFSAERTGGSVSTLTIQRTQQEDSAVYLCASSYQANTEAFFGQGTRLTVV.

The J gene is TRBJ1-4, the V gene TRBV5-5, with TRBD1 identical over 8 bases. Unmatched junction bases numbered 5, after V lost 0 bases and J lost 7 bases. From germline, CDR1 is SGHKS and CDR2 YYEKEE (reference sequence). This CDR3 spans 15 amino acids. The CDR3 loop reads CASSLGSGGGEKLFF. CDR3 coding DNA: TGTGCCAGCAGCTTGGGGTCAGGGGGCGGTGAAAAACTGTTTTTT.

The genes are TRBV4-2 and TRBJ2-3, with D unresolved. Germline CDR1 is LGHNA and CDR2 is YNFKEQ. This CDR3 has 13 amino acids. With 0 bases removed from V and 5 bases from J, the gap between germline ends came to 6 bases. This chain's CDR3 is CASSQESVDTQYF. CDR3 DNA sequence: TGTGCCAGCAGCCAAGAATCAGTAGATACGCAGTATTTT.

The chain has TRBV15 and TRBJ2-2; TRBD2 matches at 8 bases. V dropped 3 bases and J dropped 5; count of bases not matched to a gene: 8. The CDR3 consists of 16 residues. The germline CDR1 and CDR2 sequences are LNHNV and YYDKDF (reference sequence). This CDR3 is CATSSGRGALTGELFF. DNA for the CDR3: TGTGCCACCAGCAGTGGGCGGGGGGCGCTTACCGGGGAGCTGTTTTTT.